The clone carrying this T cell receptor (beta chain) occurred many times. Its antigen is undetermined. The data are from a study of glioma-infiltrating T cells. Overall study findings and caveats: Tissue and blood shared very few CDR3 sequences. Gliomas, especially low-grade, showed above-expected tissue-blood divergence; non-neoplastic patients showed below.

Looked up from germline, CDR1 is LGHNA and CDR2 is YSLEER. The length of the CDR3 is 20 residues. Losses at the gene ends were 1 base for V and 0 bases for J; bases not matched to a gene: 6. The iRepertoire nested amplicon-rescue multiplex PCR amplified TCR alpha and beta CDR3s from RNA. For one-step reverse transcription and amplification, 100-400 ng of tissue mRNA or PBMC total RNA was used. TCRdb ran MiXCR on the multiplex PCR reads and lists one entry per CDR3 protein. The data show fewer than 200,000 distinct CDR3 sequences, 30% to 40% seen once. The TCR was taken from a human donor with low-grade glioma or glioblastoma, undergoing nonglioma brain surgery, or in good health (not recorded which). The source material was glioma tissue, nonneoplastic brain tissue, or PBMCs (not recorded which). The gene calls are TRBV4-3 and TRBJ2-1; 16 bases match TRBD2. The CDR3 sequence: CASSQAPGLAGGFSYNEQFF. As DNA, the CDR3 is TGCGCCAGCAGCCAAGCTCCGGGACTAGCGGGAGGGTTCTCCTACAATGAGCAGTTCTTC.